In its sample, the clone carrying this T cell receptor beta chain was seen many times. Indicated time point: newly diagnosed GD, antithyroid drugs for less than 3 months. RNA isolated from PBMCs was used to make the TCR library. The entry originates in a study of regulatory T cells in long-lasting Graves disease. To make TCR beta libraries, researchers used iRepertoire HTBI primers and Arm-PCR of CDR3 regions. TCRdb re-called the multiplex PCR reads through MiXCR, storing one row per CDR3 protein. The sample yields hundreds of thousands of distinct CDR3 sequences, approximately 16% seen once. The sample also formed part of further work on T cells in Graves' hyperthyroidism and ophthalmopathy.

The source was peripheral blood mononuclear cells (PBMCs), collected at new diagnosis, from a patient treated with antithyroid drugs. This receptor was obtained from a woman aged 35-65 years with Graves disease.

The DNA of the CDR3 is TGTGCCAGCAGCCAAGGTGGGCTAGCGGGGTACAATGAGCAGTTCTTC. It encodes CASSQGGLAGYNEQFF. The chain links TRBV3-1 to TRBJ2-1, with 9 positions matching TRBD2. CDR1 and CDR2 (germline): LGHDT, YNNKEL (reference sequence). The length of the CDR3 is 16 residues. The V gene end was trimmed by 1 base and the J gene end by 4 bases; junction bases not matched to a gene: 5.